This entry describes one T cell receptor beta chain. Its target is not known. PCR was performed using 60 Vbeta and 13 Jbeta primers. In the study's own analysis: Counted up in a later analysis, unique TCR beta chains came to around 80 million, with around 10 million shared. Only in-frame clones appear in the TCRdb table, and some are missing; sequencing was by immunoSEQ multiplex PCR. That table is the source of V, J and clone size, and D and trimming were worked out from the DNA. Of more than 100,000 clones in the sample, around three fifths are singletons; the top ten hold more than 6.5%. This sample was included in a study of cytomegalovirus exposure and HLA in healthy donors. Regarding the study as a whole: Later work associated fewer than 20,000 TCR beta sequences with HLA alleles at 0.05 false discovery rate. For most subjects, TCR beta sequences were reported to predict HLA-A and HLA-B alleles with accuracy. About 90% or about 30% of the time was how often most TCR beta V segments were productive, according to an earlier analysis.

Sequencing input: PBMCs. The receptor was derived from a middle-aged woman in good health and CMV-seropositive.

The CDR3 DNA sequence: TGTGCCAGCAGCTGGGGGGGCAGGGATGCAACTAATGAAAAACTGTTTTTT. Its translation is CASSWGGRDATNEKLFF. The chain uses TRBV5-6 and TRBJ1-4; the D gene is possibly TRBD1 (6 bases). The V end was cut by 3 bases, the J end by 0 bases, with 15 bases between. The CDR3 extends over 17 amino acids. From germline, CDR1 is SGHDT and CDR2 YYEEEE.